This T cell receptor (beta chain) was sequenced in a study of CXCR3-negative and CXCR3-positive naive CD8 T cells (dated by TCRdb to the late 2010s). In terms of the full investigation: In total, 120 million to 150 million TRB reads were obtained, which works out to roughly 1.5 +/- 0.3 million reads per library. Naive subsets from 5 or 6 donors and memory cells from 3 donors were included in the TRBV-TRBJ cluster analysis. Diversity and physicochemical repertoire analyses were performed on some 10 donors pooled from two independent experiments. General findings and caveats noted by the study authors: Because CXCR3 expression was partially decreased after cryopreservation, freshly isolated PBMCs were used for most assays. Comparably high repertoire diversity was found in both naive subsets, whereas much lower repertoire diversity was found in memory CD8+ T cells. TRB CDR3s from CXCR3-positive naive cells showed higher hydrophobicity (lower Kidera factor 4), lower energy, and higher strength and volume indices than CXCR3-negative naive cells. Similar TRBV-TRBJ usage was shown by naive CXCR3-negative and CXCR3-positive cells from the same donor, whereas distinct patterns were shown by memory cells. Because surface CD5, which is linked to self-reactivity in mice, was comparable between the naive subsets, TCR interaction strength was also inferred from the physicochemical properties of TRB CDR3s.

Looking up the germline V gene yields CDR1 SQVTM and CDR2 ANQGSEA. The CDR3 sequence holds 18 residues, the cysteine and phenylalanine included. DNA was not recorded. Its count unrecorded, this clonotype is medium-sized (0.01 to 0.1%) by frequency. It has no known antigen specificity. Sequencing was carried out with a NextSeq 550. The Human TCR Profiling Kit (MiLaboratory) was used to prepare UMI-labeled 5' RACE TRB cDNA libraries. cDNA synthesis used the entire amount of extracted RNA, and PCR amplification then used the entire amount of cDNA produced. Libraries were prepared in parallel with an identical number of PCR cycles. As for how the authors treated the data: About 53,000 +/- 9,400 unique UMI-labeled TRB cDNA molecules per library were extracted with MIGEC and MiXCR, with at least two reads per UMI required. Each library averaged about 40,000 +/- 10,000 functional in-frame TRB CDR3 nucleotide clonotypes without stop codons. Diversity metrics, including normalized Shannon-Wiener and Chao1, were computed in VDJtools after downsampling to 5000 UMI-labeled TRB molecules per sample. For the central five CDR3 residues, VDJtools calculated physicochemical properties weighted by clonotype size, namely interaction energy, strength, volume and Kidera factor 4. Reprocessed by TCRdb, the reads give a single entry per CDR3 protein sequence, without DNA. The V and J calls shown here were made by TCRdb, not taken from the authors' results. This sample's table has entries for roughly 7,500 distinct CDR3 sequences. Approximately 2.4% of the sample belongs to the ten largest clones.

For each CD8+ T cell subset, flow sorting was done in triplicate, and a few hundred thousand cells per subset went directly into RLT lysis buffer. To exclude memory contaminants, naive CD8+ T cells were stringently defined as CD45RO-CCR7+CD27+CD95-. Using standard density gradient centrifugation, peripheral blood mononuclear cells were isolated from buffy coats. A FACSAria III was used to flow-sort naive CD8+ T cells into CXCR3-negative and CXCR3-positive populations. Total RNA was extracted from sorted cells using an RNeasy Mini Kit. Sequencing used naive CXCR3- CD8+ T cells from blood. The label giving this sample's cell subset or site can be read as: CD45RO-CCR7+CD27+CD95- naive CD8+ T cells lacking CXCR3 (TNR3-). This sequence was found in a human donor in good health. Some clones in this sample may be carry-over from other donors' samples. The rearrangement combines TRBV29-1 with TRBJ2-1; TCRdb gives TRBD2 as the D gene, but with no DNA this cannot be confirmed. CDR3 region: CSVEDRLAGGLPYNEQFF.